The 22 T cell receptor beta chains in this list originate from one sample, sequenced in a study of cytomegalovirus exposure and HLA in healthy donors. Primers for the PCR totalled 60 Vbeta and 13 Jbeta. Using immunoSEQ multiplex PCR, the repertoire was profiled, and TCRdb retains in-frame clones only, with some absent. The table includes 100,000 or so clones, under 85% detected once. The sequenced sample was PBMCs. These receptors all come from a man aged 30 to 45 in good health and CMV-seronegative.

The chain links TRBV28 to TRBJ2-1; TRBD2 matches at 7 bases. V was pared by 6 bases and J by 3 bases, with 11 bases of the junction left unmatched. Germline V CDR1 and CDR2: MDHEN, SYDVKM. The CDR3 consists of 16 residues. CDR3 loop: CASSPGAAGSYNEQFF. The CDR3 nucleotides are TGTGCCAGCAGCCCTGGGGCAGCGGGGAGCTACAATGAGCAGTTCTTC.

V is TRBV7-2 and J is TRBJ1-5; 12 bases map to TRBD1. This CDR3 comprises 19 residues. Germline loops: CDR1 SGHTA, CDR2 FQGNSA. The ends lost 2 bases at V and 2 bases at J; junction bases unmatched: 10. DNA of the CDR3: TGTGCCAGCAGCTTAAAGGCGGGACAGGGGGCGGGAGGCAATCAGCCCCAGCATTTT. Translation: CASSLKAGQGAGGNQPQHF.

This chain connects TRBV21-1 to TRBJ2-2; whether TRBD2, the table's D call, matches the DNA was not checked. TRBV21-1 represents a pseudogene. The CDR3 runs to 19 residues. In DNA, the CDR3 is TGTGCCAGCAGCAAAGTACGACTAGCGGGAGTCCGGGGCACCGGGGAGCTGTTTTTT. This codes for CASSKVRLAGVRGTGELFF.

This clone was counted between two and nine times. The rearrangement uses TRBV10-1 and TRBJ2-1; 9 bases fit TRBD1. Unmatched junction bases numbered 7, after V lost 9 bases and J lost 1 base. This CDR3 has 15 residues. The V gene's germline CDR1 is WNHNN and CDR2 SYGVQD (reference sequence). The CDR3 loop reads CASAKTGGSYNEQFF. The DNA for the CDR3 is TGCGCCAGTGCGAAGACAGGGGGATCCTACAATGAGCAGTTCTTC.

The V gene is TRBV27, the J gene TRBJ1-2, with 10 bases aligning to TRBD1. This CDR3 has 14 amino acids. Germline assignment: CDR1 MNHEY and CDR2 SMNVEV (reference sequence). Trimming at V came to 5 bases and at J to 7 bases, leaving 7 bases not matched to a gene. The chain's CDR3 is CASSTGTGASGYTF. In nucleotides, the CDR3 is TGTGCCAGCAGTACCGGGACAGGGGCGAGTGGCTACACCTTC.

The CDR3 DNA sequence: TGCGCCAGCAGCCTAGCGGGGGCTCGCACAGATACGCAGTATTTT. Its protein product is CASSLAGARTDTQYF. The V gene is TRBV4-1, the J gene TRBJ2-3; 9 nucleotides match TRBD2. Trimming took 4 bases from V and 1 from J; bases not matched to a gene: 3. This CDR3 has 15 residues. CDR1 is MGHRA, CDR2 YSYEKL, per germline.

The V and J genes are TRBV7-9 and TRBJ2-3; 9 bases are shared with TRBD2. There are 17 residues in the CDR3. Germline values: CDR1 SEHNR, CDR2 FQNEAQ (reference sequence). V lost 3 bases to trimming and J lost 3 bases; unmatched junction nucleotides: 10. This CDR3 is CASSFPPGGGATDTQYF. CDR3 DNA: TGTGCCAGCAGCTTCCCCCCGGGCGGGGGGGCAACAGATACGCAGTATTTT.

The chain has TRBV2 and TRBJ2-1; 10 nucleotides agree with TRBD2. V lost 7 bases to trimming and J lost 9 bases; unmatched junction nucleotides: 12. Germline lookup yields CDR1 SNHLY and CDR2 FYNNEI. This CDR3 is built from 15 residues. CDR3 region: CASTEREGRSAEQFF. CDR3 nucleotide sequence: TGTGCCAGCACGGAGCGGGAGGGCCGAAGCGCTGAGCAGTTCTTC. Combining the CDR3 with reference TRBV2 and TRBJ2-1 gives the whole variable domain EPEVTQTPSHQVTQMGQEVILRCVPISNHLYFYWYRQILGQKVEFLVSFYNNEISEKSEIFDDQFSVERPDGSNFTLKIRSTKLEDSAMYFCASTEREGRSAEQFFGPGTRLTVL.

J is TRBJ2-7 and V is TRBV11-3; TRBD1 is a possible D gene (6 bases). The germline V gene encodes CDR1 SGHNT and CDR2 YENEEA. V was trimmed by 5 bases and J by 5 bases, leaving 13 bases between them. The CDR3 runs 13 residues. CDR3 DNA: TGTGCCAGCAGCCCAGCACAGGGACACGAGCAGTACTTC. Protein: CASSPAQGHEQYF. The full variable domain, completed using reference TRBV11-3 and TRBJ2-7, is EAGVVQSPRYKIIEKKQPVAFWCNPISGHNTLYWYLQNLGQGPELLIRYENEEAVDDSQLPKDRFSAERLKGVDSTLKIQPAELGDSAVYLCASSPAQGHEQYFGPGTRLTVT.

The chain joins TRBV2 to TRBJ1-1; D is unresolved. From germline, CDR1 is SNHLY and CDR2 FYNNEI. V was clipped by 8 bases and J by 0 bases, with 13 bases between them. CDR3 length: 14 residues. For the CDR3, the DNA is TGTGCCAGCGGGAGGGATTCCCTGAACACTGAAGCTTTCTTT. Amino acids: CASGRDSLNTEAFF.

The rearrangement uses TRBV6-5 and TRBJ1-4, with TRBD1 matching over 9 bases. V gave up 0 bases and J gave up 7 bases; unmatched junction bases: 6. The CDR3 has 16 amino acids. CDR1 is MNHEY, CDR2 SVGAGI, per germline. The CDR3 reads CASSYSKTGGGEKLFF. CDR3 coding DNA: TGTGCCAGCAGTTACTCTAAAACAGGGGGCGGTGAAAAACTGTTTTTT.

This clone was seen a handful of times. V and J are TRBV4-3 and TRBJ2-1, with D perhaps TRBD2 (6 bases). Germline lookup yields CDR1 LGHNA and CDR2 YSLEER. The CDR3 extends over 15 amino acids. Deletions cut 2 bases from V and 5 bases from J, with 13 bases between. CDR3 nucleotides: TGCGCCAGCAGCCAAAACCCGGGAGAAAACAATGAGCAGTTCTTC. This encodes CASSQNPGENNEQFF.

To note about this clone: Distinct nucleotide sequences in the sample also encode this CDR3. This chain joins TRBV18 and TRBJ2-7; 7 nucleotides agree with TRBD2. J lost 2 bases, V lost 6 bases, and 7 bases had no gene match. Germline V gene data show CDR1 as KGHSH and CDR2 as LQKENI. The CDR3 has 14 residues. The CDR3 sequence is CASSPPSGTYEQYF. The CDR3 nucleotides read TGTGCCAGCTCCCCCCCTAGCGGCACCTACGAGCAGTACTTC.

The J gene is TRBJ2-7, the V gene TRBV27; the match to TRBD1 covers 9 bases. This CDR3 spans 14 amino acids. V lost 5 bases to trimming and J lost 2 bases; unmatched junction nucleotides: 4. Germline values: CDR1 MNHEY, CDR2 SMNVEV (reference sequence). The CDR3 DNA reads as TGTGCCAGCAGTCCGAGGACAGGGGCCTACGAGCAGTACTTC. This sequence encodes CASSPRTGAYEQYF.

This sequence joins TRBV7-9 and TRBJ2-1, with 8 bases aligning to TRBD2. The V gene's germline CDR1 is SEHNR and CDR2 FQNEAQ (reference sequence). CDR3 size: 15 residues. With V trimmed by 1 base and J by 7 bases, 6 bases remained unmatched. The CDR3 region has the DNA TGTGCCAGCAGCTTAGTCGGGGGGGCCCTAAATGAGCAGTTCTTC. Translating it yields CASSLVGGALNEQFF.

The chain carries TRBV11-2 and TRBJ1-6, with D tentatively TRBD1 (6 bases). The V gene lost 6 bases and the J gene lost 8 bases, with 20 bases spanning the gap. Germline assignment: CDR1 SGHAT and CDR2 FQNNGV. There are 16 residues in the CDR3. The CDR3 DNA is TGTGCCAGCAGGCAGCTAGGGGGGGAAACTGATTCACCCCTCCACTTT. It is translated as CASRQLGGETDSPLHF.

This chain links TRBV4-1 with TRBJ2-5, with a possible D match to TRBD1 (6 bases). V lost 3 bases and J 0 bases, leaving 11 bases between the germline ends. Germline V gene sequence: CDR1 MGHRA, CDR2 YSYEKL. The CDR3 length is 15 residues. The CDR3 DNA reads TGCGCCAGCAGCCAGGGGACATCCTACCAAGAGACCCAGTACTTC. Protein product: CASSQGTSYQETQYF.

CDR3 sequence: CASSLPPMANEQFF. The CDR3 DNA reads as TGTGCCAGCAGCTTACCCCCAATGGCCAATGAGCAGTTCTTC. The rearrangement uses TRBV13 and TRBJ2-1; D remains ambiguous. From germline, CDR1 is PRHDT and CDR2 FYEKMQ (reference sequence). The CDR3 runs 14 residues. Trimming pared 2 bases from V and 6 bases from J, leaving 11 bases between.

In this sample, this clone turned up a few times. V and J are TRBV29-1 and TRBJ1-6; 7 positions match TRBD1. CDR1 is SQVTM and CDR2 is ANQGSEA in the germline V gene. Trimming cost V 7 bases and J 4 bases; bases outside gene matches: 1. The CDR3 consists of 12 residues. CDR3 sequence reads: CSAGQYNSPLHF. CDR3 DNA sequence: TGCAGCGCGGGACAGTATAATTCACCCCTCCACTTT. The full variable domain, its missing parts supplied by reference TRBV29-1 and TRBJ1-6, is SAVISQKPSRDICQRGTSLTIQCQVDSQVTMMFWYRQQPGQSLTLIATANQGSEATYESGFVIDKFPISRPNLTFSTLTVSNMSPEDSSIYLCSAGQYNSPLHFGNGTRLTVT.

As to this clone: Other DNA sequences within the sample encode an identical CDR3. This chain connects TRBV28 to TRBJ2-4; 9 bases agree with TRBD2. The germline V gene has CDR1 MDHEN and CDR2 SYDVKM. With 6 bases clipped from V and 1 base from J, the junction kept 4 bases outside the gene matches. The CDR3 length is 15 residues. The CDR3 DNA reads TGTGCCAGCAGCCTAGCGGGACAGGCCAAAAACATTCAGTACTTC. Amino acids: CASSLAGQAKNIQYF. Looking up the rest from reference TRBV28 and TRBJ2-4 gives the full variable domain: DVKVTQSSRYLVKRTGEKVFLECVQDMDHENMFWYRQDPGLGLRLIYFSYDVKMKEKGDIPEGYSVSREKKERFSLILESASTNQTSMYLCASSLAGQAKNIQYFGAGTRLSVL.

This sequence joins TRBV27 and TRBJ2-1, with TRBD2 identical over 11 bases. Germline V gene sequence: CDR1 MNHEY, CDR2 SMNVEV (reference sequence). The CDR3 loop spans 15 amino acids. V gave up 4 bases and J gave up 4 bases; unmatched junction bases: 3. CDR3 amino acids: CASSWGLAEYNEQFF. CDR3 DNA sequence: TGTGCCAGCAGTTGGGGACTAGCGGAATACAATGAGCAGTTCTTC.

This clone came up a few times. The rearrangement links TRBV15 to TRBJ2-1, with 7 bases aligning to TRBD1. V lost 5 bases and J lost 6; bases outside the gene matches: 13. Germline loops: CDR1 LNHNV, CDR2 YYDKDF (reference sequence). The CDR3 consists of 16 residues. The CDR3 protein is CATSVRQGRQRNEQFF. The CDR3 nucleotides are TGTGCCACCAGCGTCCGACAGGGTCGTCAACGCAATGAGCAGTTCTTC.